This T cell receptor (beta chain) was documented in a study of blood T cell repertoires in COVID-19. The CDR3 runs 16 residues. Per germline, CDR1 SGDLS and CDR2 YYNGEE. Trimming pared 4 bases from V and 2 bases from J, leaving 19 bases between. Profiling relied on immunoSEQ multiplex PCR, and the TCRdb table lists in-frame clones only, not all of them. The sample lists around 120,000 clones; more than 75% were seen once. Material: peripheral blood. This TCR derives from a man aged 60 to 69 with COVID-19, enrolled during active disease. V and J are TRBV9 and TRBJ2-7, with D possibly TRBD1 on 7 matching bases. CDR3: CASSKGAGQFTYEQYF. The CDR3 DNA reads as TGTGCCAGCAGCAAAGGTGCGGGACAGTTTACCTACGAGCAGTACTTC. The full variable domain, its missing parts supplied by reference TRBV9 and TRBJ2-7, is DSGVTQTPKHLITATGQRVTLRCSPRSGDLSVYWYQQSLDQGLQFLIQYYNGEERAKGNILERFSAQQFPDLHSELNLSSLELGDSALYFCASSKGAGQFTYEQYFGPGTRLTVT.